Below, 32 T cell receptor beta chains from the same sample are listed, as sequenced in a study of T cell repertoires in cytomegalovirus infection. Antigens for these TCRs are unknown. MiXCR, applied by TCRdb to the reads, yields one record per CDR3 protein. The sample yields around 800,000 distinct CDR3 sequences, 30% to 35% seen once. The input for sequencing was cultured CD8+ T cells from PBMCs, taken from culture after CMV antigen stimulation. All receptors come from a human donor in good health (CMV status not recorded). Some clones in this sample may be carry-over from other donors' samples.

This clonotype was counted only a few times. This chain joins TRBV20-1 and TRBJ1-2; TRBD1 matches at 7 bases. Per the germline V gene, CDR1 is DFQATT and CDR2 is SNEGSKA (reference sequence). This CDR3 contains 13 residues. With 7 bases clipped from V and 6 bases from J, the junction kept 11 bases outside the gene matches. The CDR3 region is CSVPRGGKDGYTF. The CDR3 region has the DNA TGCAGTGTTCCCAGGGGGGGTAAGGATGGCTACACCTTC.

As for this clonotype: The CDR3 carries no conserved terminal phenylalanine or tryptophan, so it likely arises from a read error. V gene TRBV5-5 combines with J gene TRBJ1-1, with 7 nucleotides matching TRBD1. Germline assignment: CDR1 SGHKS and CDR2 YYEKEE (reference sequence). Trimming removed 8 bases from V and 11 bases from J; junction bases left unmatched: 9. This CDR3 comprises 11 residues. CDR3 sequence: CARQWDSEAFS. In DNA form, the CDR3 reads TGTGCCAGACAGTGGGACAGCGAGGCTTTCTCT.

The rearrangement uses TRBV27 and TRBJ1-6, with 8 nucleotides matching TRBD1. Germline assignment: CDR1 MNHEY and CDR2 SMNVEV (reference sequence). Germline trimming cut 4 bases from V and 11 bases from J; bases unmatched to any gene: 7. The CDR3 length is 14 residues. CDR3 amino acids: CASSSGTGGPPLHF. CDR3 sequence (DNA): TGTGCCAGCAGTTCCGGGACAGGAGGTCCACCCCTCCACTTT.

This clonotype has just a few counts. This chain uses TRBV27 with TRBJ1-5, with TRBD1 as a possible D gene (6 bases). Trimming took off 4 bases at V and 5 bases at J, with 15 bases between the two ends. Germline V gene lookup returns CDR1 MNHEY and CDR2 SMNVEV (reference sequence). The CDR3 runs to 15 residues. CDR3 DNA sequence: TGTGCCAGCAGTTCGTTTCCGGGACATTATCAGCCCCAGCATTTT. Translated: CASSSFPGHYQPQHF.

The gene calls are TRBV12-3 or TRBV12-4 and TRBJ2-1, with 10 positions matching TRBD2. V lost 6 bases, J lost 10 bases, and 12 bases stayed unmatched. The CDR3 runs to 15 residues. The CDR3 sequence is CASSPLAGAPVEQFF. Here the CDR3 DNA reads TGTGCCAGCAGCCCTCTAGCGGGGGCGCCCGTAGAGCAGTTCTTC.

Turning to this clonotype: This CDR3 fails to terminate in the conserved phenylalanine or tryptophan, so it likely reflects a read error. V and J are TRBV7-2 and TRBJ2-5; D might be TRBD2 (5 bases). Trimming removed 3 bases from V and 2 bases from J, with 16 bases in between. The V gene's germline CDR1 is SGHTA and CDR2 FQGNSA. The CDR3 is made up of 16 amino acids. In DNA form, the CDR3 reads TGTGCCAGCAGCTTCGGGCGGAGACTACTTCAAGAGACCCAGTACTCC. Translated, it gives CASSFGRRLLQETQYS.

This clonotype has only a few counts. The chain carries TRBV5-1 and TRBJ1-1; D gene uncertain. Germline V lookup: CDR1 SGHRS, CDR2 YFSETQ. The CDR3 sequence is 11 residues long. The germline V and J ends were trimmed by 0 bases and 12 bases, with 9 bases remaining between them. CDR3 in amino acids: CASSLGGVPFF. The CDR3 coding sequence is TGCGCCAGCAGCTTGGGAGGAGTTCCTTTCTTT.

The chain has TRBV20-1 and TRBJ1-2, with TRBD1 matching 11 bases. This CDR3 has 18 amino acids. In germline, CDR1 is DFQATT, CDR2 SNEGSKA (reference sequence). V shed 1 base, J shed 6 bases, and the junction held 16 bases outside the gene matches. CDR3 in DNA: TGCAGTGCTAGAGGAGCAATTGGACAGGGGGCTCCGGGGGATGGCTACACCTTC. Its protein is CSARGAIGQGAPGDGYTF.

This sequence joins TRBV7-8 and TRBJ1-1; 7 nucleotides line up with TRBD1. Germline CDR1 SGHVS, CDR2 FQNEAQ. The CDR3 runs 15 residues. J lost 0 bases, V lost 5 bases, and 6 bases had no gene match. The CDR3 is CASSVDRALNTEAFF. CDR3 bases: TGTGCCAGCAGCGTCGACAGGGCTTTGAACACTGAAGCTTTCTTT.

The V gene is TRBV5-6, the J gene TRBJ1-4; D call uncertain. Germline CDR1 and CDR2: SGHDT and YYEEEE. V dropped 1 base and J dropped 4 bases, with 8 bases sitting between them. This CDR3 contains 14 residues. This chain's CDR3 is CASSLMGYNEKLFF. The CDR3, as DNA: TGTGCCAGCAGCTTGATGGGGTATAATGAAAAACTGTTTTTT.

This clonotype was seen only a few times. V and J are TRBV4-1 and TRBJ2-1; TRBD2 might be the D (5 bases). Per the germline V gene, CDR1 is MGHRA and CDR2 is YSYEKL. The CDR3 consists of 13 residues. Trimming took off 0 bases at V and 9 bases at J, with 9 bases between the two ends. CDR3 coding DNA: TGCGCCAGCAGCCAAGATATAGCGACTGAGCAGTTCTTC. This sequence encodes CASSQDIATEQFF.

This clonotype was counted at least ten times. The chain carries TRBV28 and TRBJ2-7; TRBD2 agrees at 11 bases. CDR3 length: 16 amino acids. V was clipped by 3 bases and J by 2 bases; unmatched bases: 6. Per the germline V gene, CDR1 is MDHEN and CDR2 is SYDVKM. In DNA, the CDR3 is TGTGCCAGCAGTTTCCCGACTAGCGGGGACCCCTACGAGCAGTACTTC. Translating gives CASSFPTSGDPYEQYF.

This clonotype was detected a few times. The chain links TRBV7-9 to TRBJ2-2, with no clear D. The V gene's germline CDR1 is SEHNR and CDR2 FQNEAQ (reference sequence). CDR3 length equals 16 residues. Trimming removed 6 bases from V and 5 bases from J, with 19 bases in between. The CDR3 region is CASSSPDGGVTGELFF. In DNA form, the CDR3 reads TGTGCCAGCAGTTCTCCCGATGGTGGGGTTACCGGGGAGCTGTTTTTT.

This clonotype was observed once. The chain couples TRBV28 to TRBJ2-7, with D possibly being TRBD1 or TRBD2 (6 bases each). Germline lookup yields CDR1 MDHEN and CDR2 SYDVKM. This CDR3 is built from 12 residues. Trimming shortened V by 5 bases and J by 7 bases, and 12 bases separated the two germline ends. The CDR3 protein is CASSRGPWEQYV. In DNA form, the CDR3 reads TGTGCCAGCAGTCGGGGGCCCTGGGAGCAGTACGTC.

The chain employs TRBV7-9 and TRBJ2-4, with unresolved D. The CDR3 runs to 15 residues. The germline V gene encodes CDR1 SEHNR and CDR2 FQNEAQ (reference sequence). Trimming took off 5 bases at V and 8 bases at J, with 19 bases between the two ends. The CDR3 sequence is CASSGSRAGRDIQYF. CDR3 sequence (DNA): TGTGCCAGCAGCGGCTCTAGGGCAGGAAGGGACATTCAGTACTTC.

For the CDR3, the DNA is TGTGCCAGCAGCAGTGCCGGGACAGGGTTCTATGGCTACACCTTC. Its protein is CASSSAGTGFYGYTF. The gene calls are TRBV28 and TRBJ1-2, with 9 nucleotides matching TRBD1. The CDR3 spans 15 residues. Unmatched junction bases numbered 9, after V lost 6 bases and J lost 4 bases. The germline CDR1 and CDR2 sequences are MDHEN and SYDVKM.

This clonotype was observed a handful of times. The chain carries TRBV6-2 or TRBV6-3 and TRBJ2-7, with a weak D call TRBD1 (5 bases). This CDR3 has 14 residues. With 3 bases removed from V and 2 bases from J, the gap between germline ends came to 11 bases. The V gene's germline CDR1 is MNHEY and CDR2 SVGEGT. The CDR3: CASSYGASPYEQYV. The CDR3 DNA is TGTGCCAGCAGTTATGGGGCCTCCCCCTACGAGCAGTACGTC.

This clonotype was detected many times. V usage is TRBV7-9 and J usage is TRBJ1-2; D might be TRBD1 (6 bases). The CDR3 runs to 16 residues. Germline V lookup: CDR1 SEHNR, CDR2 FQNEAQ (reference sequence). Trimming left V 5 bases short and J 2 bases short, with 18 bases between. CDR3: CASSAHFRDNNYGYTF. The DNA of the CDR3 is TGTGCCAGCAGCGCCCATTTCAGGGACAACAACTATGGCTACACCTTC.

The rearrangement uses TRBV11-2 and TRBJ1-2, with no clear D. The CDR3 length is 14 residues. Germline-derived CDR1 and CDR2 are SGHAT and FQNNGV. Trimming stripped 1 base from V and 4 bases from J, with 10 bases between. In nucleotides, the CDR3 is TGTGCCAGCAGCTTAGGGGCGGCAACCTATGGCTACACCTTC. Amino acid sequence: CASSLGAATYGYTF.

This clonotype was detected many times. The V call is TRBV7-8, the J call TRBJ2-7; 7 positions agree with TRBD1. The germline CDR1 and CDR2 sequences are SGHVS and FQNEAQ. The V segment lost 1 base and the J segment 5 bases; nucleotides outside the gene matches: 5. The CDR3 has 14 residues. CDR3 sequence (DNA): TGTGCCAGCAGCTTAGGACAGGGTAGGAACGAGCAGTACTTC. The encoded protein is CASSLGQGRNEQYF.

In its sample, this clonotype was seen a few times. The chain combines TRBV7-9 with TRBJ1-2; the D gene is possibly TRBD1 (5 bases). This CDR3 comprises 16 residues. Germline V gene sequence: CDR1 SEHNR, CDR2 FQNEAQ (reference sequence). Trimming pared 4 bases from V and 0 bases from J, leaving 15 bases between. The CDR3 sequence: CASSSGRPFSNYGYTF. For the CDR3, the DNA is TGTGCCAGCAGCTCGGGACGGCCTTTTTCTAACTATGGCTACACCTTC. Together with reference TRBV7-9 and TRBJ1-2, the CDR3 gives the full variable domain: DTGVSQNPRHKITKRGQNVTFRCDPISEHNRLYWYRQTLGQGPEFLTYFQNEAQLEKSRLLSDRFSAERPKGSFSTLEIQRTEQGDSAMYLCASSSGRPFSNYGYTFGSGTRLTVV.

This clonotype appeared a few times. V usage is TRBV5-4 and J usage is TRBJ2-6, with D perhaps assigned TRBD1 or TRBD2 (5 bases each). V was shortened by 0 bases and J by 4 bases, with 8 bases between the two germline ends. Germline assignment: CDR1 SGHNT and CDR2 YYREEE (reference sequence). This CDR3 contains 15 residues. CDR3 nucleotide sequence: TGTGCCAGCAGCTTGGGCAGGGAGGGGGCCAACGTCCTGACTTTC. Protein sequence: CASSLGREGANVLTF.

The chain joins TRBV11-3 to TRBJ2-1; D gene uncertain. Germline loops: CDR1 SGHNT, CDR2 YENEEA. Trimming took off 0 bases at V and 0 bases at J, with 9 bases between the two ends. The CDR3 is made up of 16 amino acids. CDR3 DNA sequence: TGTGCCAGCAGCTTAGATTCCATATACTCCTACAATGAGCAGTTCTTC. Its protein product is CASSLDSIYSYNEQFF.

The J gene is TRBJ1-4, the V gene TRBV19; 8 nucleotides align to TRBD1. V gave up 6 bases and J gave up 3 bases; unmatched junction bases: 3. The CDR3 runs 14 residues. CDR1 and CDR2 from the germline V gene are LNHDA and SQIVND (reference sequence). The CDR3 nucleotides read TGTGCCAGTAGAGACAGGGGAGCTAATGAAAAACTGTTTTTT. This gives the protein CASRDRGANEKLFF.

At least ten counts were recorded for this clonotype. This CDR3 reads CASSGDRVYGYTF. The CDR3 coding sequence is TGTGCCAGCAGCGGTGACAGGGTCTATGGCTACACCTTC. The chain links TRBV5-4 to TRBJ1-2, with 7 positions matching TRBD1. The CDR3 runs to 13 residues. In germline, CDR1 is SGHNT, CDR2 YYREEE (reference sequence). J was trimmed by 4 bases and V by 4 bases; bases with no gene match: 4.

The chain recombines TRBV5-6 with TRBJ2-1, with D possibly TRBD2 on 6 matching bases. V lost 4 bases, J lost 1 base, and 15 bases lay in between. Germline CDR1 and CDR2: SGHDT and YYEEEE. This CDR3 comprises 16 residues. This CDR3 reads CASSRGWGESYNEQFF. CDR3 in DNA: TGTGCCAGCAGCAGAGGATGGGGGGAGTCCTACAATGAGCAGTTCTTC.

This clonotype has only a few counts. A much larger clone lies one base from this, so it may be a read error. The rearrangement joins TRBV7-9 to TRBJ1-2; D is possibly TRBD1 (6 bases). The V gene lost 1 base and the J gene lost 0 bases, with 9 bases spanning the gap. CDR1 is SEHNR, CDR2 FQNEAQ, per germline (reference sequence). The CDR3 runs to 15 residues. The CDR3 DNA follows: TGTGCCAGCAGCTTAGAATGGACAGCTAACTATGGCTACACCTTC. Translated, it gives CASSLEWTANYGYTF. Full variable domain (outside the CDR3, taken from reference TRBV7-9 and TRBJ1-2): DTGVSQNPRHKITKRGQNVTFRCDPISEHNRLYWYRQTLGQGPEFLTYFQNEAQLEKSRLLSDRFSAERPKGSFSTLEIQRTEQGDSAMYLCASSLEWTANYGYTFGSGTRLTVV.

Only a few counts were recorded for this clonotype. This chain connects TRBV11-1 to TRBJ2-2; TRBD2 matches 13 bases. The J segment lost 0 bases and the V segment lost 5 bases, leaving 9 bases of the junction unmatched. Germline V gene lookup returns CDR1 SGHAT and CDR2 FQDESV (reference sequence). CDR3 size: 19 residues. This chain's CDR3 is CASSLWTSGGLANTGELFF. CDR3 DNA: TGTGCCAGCAGCCTTTGGACTAGCGGGGGCCTCGCGAACACCGGGGAGCTGTTTTTT.

Here the CDR3 reads CASSQEGVGNQPQHF. In nucleotides, the CDR3 is TGTGCCAGCAGTCAGGAGGGGGTCGGCAATCAGCCCCAGCATTTT. The gene calls are TRBV2 and TRBJ1-5, with D tentatively TRBD1 (6 bases). Germline V CDR1 and CDR2: SNHLY, FYNNEI. The CDR3 length is 15 residues. Trimming removed 5 bases at V and 2 bases at J, with 13 bases between.

CDR3 sequence: CASSQDVGNQETQYF. CDR3 nucleotide sequence: TGCGCCAGCAGCCAAGATGTAGGGAATCAAGAGACCCAGTACTTC. The gene calls are TRBV4-1 and TRBJ2-5, with D unclear. The length of the CDR3 is 15 residues. Germline V gives CDR1 MGHRA, CDR2 YSYEKL. V was clipped by 0 bases and J by 2 bases, with 10 bases between them.

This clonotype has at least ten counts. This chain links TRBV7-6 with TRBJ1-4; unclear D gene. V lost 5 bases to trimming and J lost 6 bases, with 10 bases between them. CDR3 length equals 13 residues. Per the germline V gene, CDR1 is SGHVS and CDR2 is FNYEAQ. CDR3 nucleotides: TGTGCCAGCAGCGACGCGCCTGATGAAAAACTGTTTTTT. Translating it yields CASSDAPDEKLFF.

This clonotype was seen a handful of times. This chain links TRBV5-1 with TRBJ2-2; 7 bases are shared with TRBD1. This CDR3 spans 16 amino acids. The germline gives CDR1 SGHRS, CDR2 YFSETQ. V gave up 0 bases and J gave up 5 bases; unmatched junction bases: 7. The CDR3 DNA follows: TGCGCCAGCAGCTTGGTGGGCAGGGGGAGAACCGGGGAGCTGTTTTTT. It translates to CASSLVGRGRTGELFF.